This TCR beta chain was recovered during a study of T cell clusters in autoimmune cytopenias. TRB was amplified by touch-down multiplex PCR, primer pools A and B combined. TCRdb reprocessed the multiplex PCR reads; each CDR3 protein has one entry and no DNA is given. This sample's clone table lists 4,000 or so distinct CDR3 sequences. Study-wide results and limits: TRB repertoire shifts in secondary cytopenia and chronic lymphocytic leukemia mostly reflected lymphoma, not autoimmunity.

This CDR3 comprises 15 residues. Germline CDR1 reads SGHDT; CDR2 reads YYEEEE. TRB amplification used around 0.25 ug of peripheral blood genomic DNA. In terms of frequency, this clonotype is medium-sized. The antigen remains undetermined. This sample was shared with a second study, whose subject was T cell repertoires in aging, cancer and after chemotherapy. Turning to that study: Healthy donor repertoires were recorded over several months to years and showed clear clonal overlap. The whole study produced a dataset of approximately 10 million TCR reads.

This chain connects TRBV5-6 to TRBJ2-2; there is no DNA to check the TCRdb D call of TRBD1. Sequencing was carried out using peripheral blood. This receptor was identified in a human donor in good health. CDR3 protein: CASSSGTMNTGELFF.